The 20 T cell receptor beta chains below were found in one sample sequenced in a study of beta chain features in type 1 diabetes (dated by TCRdb to the late 2010s). The library was made by the immunoSEQ multiplex PCR assay. All of the isolated RNA was reverse transcribed with the High Capacity cDNA Reverse Transcription Kit, so expressed TCRB transcripts were sequenced. TCRdb took this table from immuneACCESS and kept in-frame rearrangements with V and J called. Such tables lack part of the clones; where checked against another copy, unresolved V genes explain under half of the gap, and the rest is unexplained. The table for this sample lists around 500,000 clones; over 9.5% of them were counted only once. 0.035% to 0.05% of the sample rests with the top ten. The sequencing input was naive CD4+ T cells from blood. The cell subset or site tag for this specimen amounts to: true naive CD4+ T cells. The receptors derive from a woman aged 18-29 years in good health.

This clone has a handful of counts. The gene calls are TRBV9 and TRBJ2-2; perhaps TRBD1 as D (6 bases). Germline assignment: CDR1 SGDLS and CDR2 YYNGEE. This CDR3 has 15 residues. V lost 2 bases and J lost 1, with 9 bases in between. This chain's CDR3 is CASSVPTGNTGELFF. The DNA of the CDR3 is TGTGCCAGCAGCGTTCCGACAGGGAACACCGGGGAGCTGTTTTTT.

This clone was counted only a few times. The genes are TRBV5-1 and TRBJ2-3; TRBD1 might be the D (5 bases). The CDR3 sequence is 16 residues long. V was pared by 4 bases and J by 4 bases, with 19 bases between. Germline V gene sequence: CDR1 SGHRS, CDR2 YFSETQ. The CDR3: CASSVGDNTGADTQYF. DNA for the CDR3: TGCGCCAGCAGCGTTGGGGATAACACAGGAGCAGATACGCAGTATTTT.

In this sample, this clone turned up a few times. The chain employs TRBV2 and TRBJ2-3; 9 bases map to TRBD2. This CDR3 comprises 15 residues. Per germline, CDR1 SNHLY and CDR2 FYNNEI. The V gene end was trimmed by 4 bases and the J gene end by 6 bases; junction bases not matched to a gene: 8. The CDR3 bases are TGTGCCAGCAGTGCCCAGCGGGGGGCCGCGGATACGCAGTATTTT. This gives the protein CASSAQRGAADTQYF.

This chain links TRBV7-2 with TRBJ1-2; D gene unclear. Germline loops: CDR1 SGHTA, CDR2 FQGNSA. The CDR3 runs 14 residues. Deletions cut 5 bases from V and 2 bases from J, with 12 bases between. The CDR3 loop is CASSPRLGNYGYTF. CDR3 DNA sequence: TGTGCCAGCAGCCCCCGGCTGGGGAACTATGGCTACACCTTC.

There are a few counts of this clone. The rearrangement uses TRBV9 and TRBJ2-7; TRBD1 or TRBD2 may be the D gene (5 bases each). V lost 1 base and J 5 bases, leaving 19 bases between the germline ends. CDR1 and CDR2 (germline): SGDLS, YYNGEE. This CDR3 spans 16 amino acids. The CDR3 spells CASSVSQGSGGDEQYF. CDR3 DNA: TGTGCCAGCAGCGTATCCCAAGGTTCTGGGGGAGACGAGCAGTACTTC.

This CDR3 is CASSLAKGYGAFF. CDR3 bases: TGCGCCAGCAGCTTGGCCAAAGGGTATGGGGCTTTCTTT. The chain uses TRBV5-1 and TRBJ1-1; D gene unclear. Germline assignment: CDR1 SGHRS and CDR2 YFSETQ. V was clipped by 0 bases and J by 11 bases, with 14 bases between them. This CDR3 contains 13 residues.

V is TRBV5-4 and J is TRBJ2-1; D unresolved. This CDR3 contains 14 residues. The V and J ends lost 4 bases and 3 bases respectively, with 11 bases between them. Germline V CDR1 and CDR2: SGHNT, YYREEE (reference sequence). The chain's CDR3 is CASSRPPDYNEQFF. The CDR3 DNA follows: TGTGCCAGCAGCCGACCCCCGGACTACAATGAGCAGTTCTTC. The full variable domain, rest sourced from reference TRBV5-4 and TRBJ2-1, is ETGVTQSPTHLIKTRGQQVTLRCSSQSGHNTVSWYQQALGQGPQFIFQYYREEENGRGNFPPRFSGLQFPNYSSELNVNALELDDSALYLCASSRPPDYNEQFFGPGTRLTVL.

This clone was found a few times. J is TRBJ2-3 and V is TRBV7-2, with 7 bases identical to TRBD2. Germline V lookup: CDR1 SGHTA, CDR2 FQGNSA. The CDR3 runs 14 residues. V was pared by 5 bases and J by 4 bases, with 6 bases of the junction left unmatched. The CDR3 is CASSQAGRPDTQYF. The CDR3 DNA reads as TGTGCCAGCAGCCAAGCGGGACGCCCAGATACGCAGTATTTT.

This chain uses TRBV28 with TRBJ2-4; TRBD1 agrees at 7 bases. The CDR3 loop spans 17 amino acids. The J segment lost 1 base and the V segment lost 7 bases, leaving 13 bases of the junction unmatched. Per the germline V gene, CDR1 is MDHEN and CDR2 is SYDVKM. CDR3 sequence reads: CASNSPTGPRAKNIQYF. The CDR3 DNA follows: TGTGCCAGCAACAGTCCGACAGGGCCCAGGGCCAAAAACATTCAGTACTTC.

About this clone itself: The junction departs from germline at one end; a sequencing error may be responsible. The V gene is TRBV7-7, the J gene TRBJ2-5, with TRBD1 matching over 9 bases. CDR3 length equals 16 residues. Germline V CDR1 and CDR2: SSHAT, FNYEAQ (reference sequence). CDR3 protein: CASSPTQGARQETQYF. The DNA of the CDR3 is TGTGCTAGCAGCCCTACACAGGGGGCGCGACAAGAGACCCAGTACTTC.

This clone was found a few times. The chain recombines TRBV7-2 with TRBJ1-5; D remains unclear. The CDR3 is 14 residues long. Germline V CDR1 and CDR2: SGHTA, FQGNSA. V shed 5 bases and J shed 0 bases, with 8 bases lying between them. CDR3 DNA sequence: TGTGCCAGCAGCCCTGGGCATAGCAATCAGCCCCAGCATTTT. The encoded protein is CASSPGHSNQPQHF.

V gene TRBV21-1 combines with J gene TRBJ2-6; TRBD1, the table's D call, was not compared with the DNA. TRBV21-1 is listed as a pseudogene. The CDR3 contains 15 residues. CDR3 nucleotides: TGTGCCAGCAGCCCCAGGGGGCCTGGGGCCAACGTCCTGACTTTC. Translation: CASSPRGPGANVLTF.

This clone was observed a handful of times. The chain couples TRBV5-1 to TRBJ2-4; 10 nucleotides align to TRBD2. This CDR3 region has 15 residues. The germline V gene has CDR1 SGHRS and CDR2 YFSETQ. Losses at the gene ends were 3 bases for V and 8 bases for J; bases not matched to a gene: 8. CDR3 nucleotides: TGCGCCAGCAGCTCCCAGCGGGGGGGCGTGGACATTCAGTACTTC. This gives the protein CASSSQRGGVDIQYF. The complete variable domain, with remaining parts taken from reference TRBV5-1 and TRBJ2-4, reads KAGVTQTPRYLIKTRGQQVTLSCSPISGHRSVSWYQQTPGQGLQFLFEYFSETQRNKGNFPGRFSGRQFSNSRSEMNVSTLELGDSALYLCASSSQRGGVDIQYFGAGTRLSVL.

The genes are TRBV7-3 and TRBJ2-1; possibly TRBD2 for D (6 bases). CDR1 SGHTA and CDR2 FQGTGA come from the germline V gene. The V gene lost 8 bases and the J gene lost 3 bases, with 8 bases spanning the gap. This CDR3 has 12 residues. CDR3 in DNA: TGTGCCAGCGGGGGGAACTACAATGAGCAGTTCTTC. This codes for CASGGNYNEQFF.

The V gene is TRBV7-6, the J gene TRBJ2-5; D might be TRBD1 (5 bases). The V and J ends lost 3 bases and 9 bases respectively, with 8 bases between them. This CDR3 is built from 11 residues. Germline assignment: CDR1 SGHVS and CDR2 FNYEAQ. The CDR3 nucleotides are TGTGCCAGCAGCTTGGGCAGGGCCCAGTACTTC. As protein: CASSLGRAQYF. Based on the CDR3 plus reference TRBV7-6 and TRBJ2-5, the full variable domain is GAGVSQSPRYKVTKRGQDVALRCDPISGHVSLYWYRQALGQGPEFLTYFNYEAQQDKSGLPNDRFSAERPEGSISTLTIQRTEQRDSAMYRCASSLGRAQYFGPGTRLLVL.

This clone showed up just a few times. The J gene is TRBJ2-5, the V gene TRBV7-2; D perhaps matches TRBD2 (6 bases). Per the germline V gene, CDR1 is SGHTA and CDR2 is FQGNSA. V gave up 2 bases and J gave up 3 bases, with 13 bases separating them. The CDR3 is made up of 15 amino acids. The CDR3, as DNA: TGTGCCAGCAGCTTAATTAGCGGCAATAAAGAGACCCAGTACTTC. Translating gives CASSLISGNKETQYF.

For the CDR3, the DNA is TGCGCCAGCAGCCAAGTCTTTCGGGGGAGCTCCTACAATGAGCAGTTCTTC. Protein product: CASSQVFRGSSYNEQFF. This chain links TRBV4-1 with TRBJ2-1, with D possibly TRBD2 on 6 matching bases. The V end lost 1 base, the J end lost 0 bases, and 13 bases lay between the germline ends. Germline V CDR1 and CDR2: MGHRA, YSYEKL. This CDR3 has 17 amino acids.

The chain carries TRBV7-3 and TRBJ2-7; the match to TRBD2 covers 9 bases. J lost 7 bases, V lost 5 bases, and 9 bases had no gene match. There are 14 residues in the CDR3. Germline V gene lookup returns CDR1 SGHTA and CDR2 FQGTGA. CDR3 sequence (DNA): TGTGCCAGCAGCCCCGGCGGGAGGGCATCTGAGCAGTACTTC. Amino acid sequence: CASSPGGRASEQYF.

In this sample, this clone turned up a few times. This chain joins TRBV7-9 and TRBJ1-3; TRBD1 matches 8 bases. Trimming at V came to 4 bases and at J to 8 bases, leaving 7 bases not matched to a gene. Germline V gene sequence: CDR1 SEHNR, CDR2 FQNEAQ (reference sequence). This CDR3 is built from 14 residues. The CDR3: CASSSLDRAHTIYF. CDR3 DNA: TGTGCCAGCAGCTCCTTGGACAGGGCCCACACCATATATTTT.

Points on this clone: Other DNA sequences in the sample encode the same CDR3. The J gene is TRBJ1-2, the V gene TRBV4-1; unclear D gene. V was shortened by 0 bases and J by 7 bases, with 3 bases between the two germline ends. Germline assignment: CDR1 MGHRA and CDR2 YSYEKL. This CDR3 contains 11 residues. The CDR3: CASSQDRGYTF. CDR3 nucleotides: TGCGCCAGCAGCCAAGATCGTGGCTACACCTTC.